These 2 T cell receptor beta chains were all obtained from the same sample, sequenced in a study of neurological immune-mediated disorders. TCRdb redid the calling of the 5' RACE reads with MiXCR, one entry per CDR3 protein. The sample carries under 85,000 distinct CDR3 sequences, roughly 5.6% recorded once. Sample: PBMCs. Source of these receptors: a human donor with multiple sclerosis. The donor label of this sample is uncertain.

This clonotype showed up many times. The CDR3 bases are TGCGCCAGCGAAATCGGGGGTAAAGGGGCCAACGTCCTGACTTTC. Its protein product is CASEIGGKGANVLTF. The chain recombines TRBV5-1 with TRBJ2-6; possible D gene TRBD2, 6 bases. The CDR3 spans 15 residues. Between the trimmed V and J ends, which lost 7 bases and 4 bases, there was a span of 15 bases. Germline loops: CDR1 SGHRS, CDR2 YFSETQ.

This clonotype has a count of ten or more. CDR3 residues: CASASGSVSYNEQFF. In nucleotides, the CDR3 is TGTGCCAGCGCTAGCGGGTCCGTCTCCTACAATGAGCAGTTCTTC. The V call is TRBV3-1, the J call TRBJ2-1, with 8 bases aligning to TRBD2. The CDR3 has 15 residues. From germline, CDR1 is LGHDT and CDR2 YNNKEL (reference sequence). J was trimmed by 0 bases and V by 8 bases; bases with no gene match: 6.